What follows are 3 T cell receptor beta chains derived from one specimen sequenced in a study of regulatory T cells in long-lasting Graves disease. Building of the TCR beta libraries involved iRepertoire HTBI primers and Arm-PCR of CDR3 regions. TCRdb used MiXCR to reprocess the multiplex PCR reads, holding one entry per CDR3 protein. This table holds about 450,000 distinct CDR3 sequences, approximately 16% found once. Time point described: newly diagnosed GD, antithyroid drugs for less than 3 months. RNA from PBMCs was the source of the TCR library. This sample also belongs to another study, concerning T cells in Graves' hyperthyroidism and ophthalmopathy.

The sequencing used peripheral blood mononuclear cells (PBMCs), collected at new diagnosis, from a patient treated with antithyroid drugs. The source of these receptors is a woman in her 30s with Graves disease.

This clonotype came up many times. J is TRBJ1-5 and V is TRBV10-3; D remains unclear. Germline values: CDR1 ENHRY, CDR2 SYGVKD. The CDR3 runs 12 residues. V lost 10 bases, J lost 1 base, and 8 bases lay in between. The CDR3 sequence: CATGPSNQPQHF. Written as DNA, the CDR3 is TGTGCCACCGGTCCGAGCAATCAGCCCCAGCATTTT.

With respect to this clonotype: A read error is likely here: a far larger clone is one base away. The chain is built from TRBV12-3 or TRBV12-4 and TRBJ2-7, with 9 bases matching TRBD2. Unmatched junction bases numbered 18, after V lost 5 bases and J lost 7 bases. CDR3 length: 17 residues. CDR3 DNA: TGTGCCAGCAGTAAGCCTAGCGGGACAAGCTCCTACAATGAGCAGTACTTC. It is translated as CASSKPSGTSSYNEQYF.

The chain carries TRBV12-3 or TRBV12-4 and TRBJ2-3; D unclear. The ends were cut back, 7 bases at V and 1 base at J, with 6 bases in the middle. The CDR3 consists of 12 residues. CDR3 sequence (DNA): TGTGCCAGCACCACAGGCACAGATACGCAGTATTTT. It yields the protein CASTTGTDTQYF.